The clone carrying this TCR beta chain was found many times. Its antigen is as yet unknown. Its ends do not fully match the called genes, so a read error is possible. The data stem from a study of T cell repertoires and leukemia-associated antigens. The overall study: Each sample gave roughly 3.3 to 5.0 million effective reads. Study conclusions and caveats: V, J, VDJ and CDR3 counts did not differ significantly among groups.

Each CDR3 protein is one row after TCRdb ran MiXCR on the 5' RACE reads. The sample lists about 15,000 distinct CDR3 sequences, more than 30% occurring once. This CDR3 contains 13 residues. The germline CDR1 and CDR2 sequences are SSHAT and FNYEAQ (reference sequence). Without fetal bovine serum, CD3+ T cells were rested overnight. This receptor was taken from a female donor in good health. The sample was CD3+ T cells sorted from blood and cultured. The rearrangement uses TRBV7-7 and TRBJ1-4; no reliable D call. DNA for the CDR3: TGTGCTAGCAGCCTCCGCACCGGCGAAAAACTGTTTTTT. Its translation is CASSLRTGEKLFF.